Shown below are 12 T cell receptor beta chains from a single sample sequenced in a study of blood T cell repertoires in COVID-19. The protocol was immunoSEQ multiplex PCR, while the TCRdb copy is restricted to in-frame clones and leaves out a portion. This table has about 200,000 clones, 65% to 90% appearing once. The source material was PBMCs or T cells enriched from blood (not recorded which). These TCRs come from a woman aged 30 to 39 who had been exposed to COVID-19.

CDR3 protein: CASSEGQYSNYGYTF. CDR3 nucleotides: TGTGCCAGCAGTGAAGGACAGTATTCTAACTATGGCTACACCTTC. This chain uses TRBV6-1 with TRBJ1-2, with D possibly matching TRBD1 (5 bases). CDR3 length: 15 amino acids. Trimming left V 1 base short and J 0 bases short, with 9 bases between. From germline, CDR1 is MNHNS and CDR2 SASEGT.

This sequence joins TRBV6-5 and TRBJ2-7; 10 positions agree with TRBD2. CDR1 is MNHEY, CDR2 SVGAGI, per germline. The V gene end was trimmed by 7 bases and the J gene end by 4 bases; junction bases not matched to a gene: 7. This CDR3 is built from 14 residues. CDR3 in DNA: TGTGCCAGCATCGAGCGGGGGGGCCTGTACGAGCAGTACTTC. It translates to CASIERGGLYEQYF.

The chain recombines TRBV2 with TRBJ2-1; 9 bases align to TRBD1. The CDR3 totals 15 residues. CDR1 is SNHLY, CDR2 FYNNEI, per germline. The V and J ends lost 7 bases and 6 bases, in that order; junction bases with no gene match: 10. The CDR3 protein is CASMEGQGRLNEQFF. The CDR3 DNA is TGTGCCAGCATGGAGGGACAGGGCCGTCTCAATGAGCAGTTCTTC.

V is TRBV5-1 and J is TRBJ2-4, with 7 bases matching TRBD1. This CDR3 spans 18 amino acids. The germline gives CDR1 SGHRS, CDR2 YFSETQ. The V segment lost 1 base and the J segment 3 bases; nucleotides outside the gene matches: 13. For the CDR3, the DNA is TGCGCCAGCAGCTTGAGTACAGGGGACGACGTAGGCAAAAACATTCAGTACTTC. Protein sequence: CASSLSTGDDVGKNIQYF.

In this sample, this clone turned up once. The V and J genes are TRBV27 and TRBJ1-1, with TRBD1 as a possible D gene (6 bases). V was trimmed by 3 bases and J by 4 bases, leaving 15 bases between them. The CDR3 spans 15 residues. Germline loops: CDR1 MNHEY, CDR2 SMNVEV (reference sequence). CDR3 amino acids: CASSFTGQWGTEAFF. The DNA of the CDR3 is TGTGCCAGCAGTTTCACAGGACAGTGGGGCACTGAAGCTTTCTTT.

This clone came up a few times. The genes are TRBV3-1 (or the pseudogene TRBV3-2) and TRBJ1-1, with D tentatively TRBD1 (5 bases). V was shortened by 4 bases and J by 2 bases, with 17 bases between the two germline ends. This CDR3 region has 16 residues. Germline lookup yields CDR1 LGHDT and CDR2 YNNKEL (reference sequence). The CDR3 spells CASSPSLGQPNTEAFF. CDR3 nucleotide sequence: TGTGCCAGCAGCCCCTCTTTGGGGCAACCTAACACTGAAGCTTTCTTT.

The CDR3 here is CASSSRKGGGTDTQYF. The DNA of the CDR3 is TGTGCCAGCAGCAGCCGTAAGGGGGGGGGCACAGATACGCAGTATTTT. The chain is built from TRBV3-1 (or the pseudogene TRBV3-2) and TRBJ2-3, with a weak D call TRBD2 (7 bases). There are 16 residues in the CDR3. CDR1 LGHDT and CDR2 YNNKEL come from the germline V gene (reference sequence). Trimming took 5 bases from V and 1 from J, leaving 16 bases between them.

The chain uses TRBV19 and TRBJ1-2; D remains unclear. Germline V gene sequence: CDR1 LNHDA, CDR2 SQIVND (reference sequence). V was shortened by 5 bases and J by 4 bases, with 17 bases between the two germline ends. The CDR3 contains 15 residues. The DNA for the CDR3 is TGTGCCAGTAGTCCCGGTACAGAAAACCCCTATGGCTACACCTTC. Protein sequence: CASSPGTENPYGYTF.

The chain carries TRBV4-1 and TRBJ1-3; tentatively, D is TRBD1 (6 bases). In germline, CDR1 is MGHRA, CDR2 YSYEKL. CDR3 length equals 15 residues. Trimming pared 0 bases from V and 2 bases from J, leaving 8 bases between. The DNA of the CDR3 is TGCGCCAGCAGCCAAGATACAGGGACTGGAAACACCATATATTTT. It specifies CASSQDTGTGNTIYF.

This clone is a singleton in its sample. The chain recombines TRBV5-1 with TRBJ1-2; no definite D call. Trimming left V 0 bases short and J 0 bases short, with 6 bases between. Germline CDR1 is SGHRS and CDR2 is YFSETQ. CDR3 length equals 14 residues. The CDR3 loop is CASSLDGTNYGYTF. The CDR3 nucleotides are TGCGCCAGCAGCTTGGACGGGACTAACTATGGCTACACCTTC.

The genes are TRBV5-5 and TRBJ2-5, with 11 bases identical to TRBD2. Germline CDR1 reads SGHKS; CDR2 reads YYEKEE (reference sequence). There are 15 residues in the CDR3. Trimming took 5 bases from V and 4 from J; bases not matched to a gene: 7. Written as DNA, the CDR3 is TGTGCCAGCAGTTACAGCGGGACTAGCGGAGAGACCCAGTACTTC. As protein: CASSYSGTSGETQYF.

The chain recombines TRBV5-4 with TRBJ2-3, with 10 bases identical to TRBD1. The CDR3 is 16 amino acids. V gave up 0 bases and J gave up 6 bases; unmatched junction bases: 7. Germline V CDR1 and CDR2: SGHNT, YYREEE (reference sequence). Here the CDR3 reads CASSLGVGQGMDTQYF. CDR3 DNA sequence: TGTGCCAGCAGCTTGGGCGTGGGACAGGGGATGGATACGCAGTATTTT.